A single sample is the source of the 19 T cell receptor beta chains below, sequenced in a study of cytomegalovirus exposure and HLA in healthy donors. Profiling relied on immunoSEQ multiplex PCR, and the TCRdb table lists in-frame clones only, not all of them. This table holds more than 250,000 clones, roughly 85% found once. Sample: PBMCs. Receptors originate from a woman younger than 30 in good health and CMV-seronegative.

The genes are TRBV9 and TRBJ2-3, with D possibly TRBD2 on 6 matching bases. Germline lookup yields CDR1 SGDLS and CDR2 YYNGEE. V was shortened by 4 bases and J by 2 bases, with 17 bases between the two germline ends. This CDR3 contains 16 residues. The CDR3 protein is CASSPGGGGLTDTQYF. The CDR3 DNA reads as TGTGCCAGCAGCCCCGGTGGGGGAGGCCTCACAGATACGCAGTATTTT.

This chain connects TRBV6-4 to TRBJ1-2; no definite D call. The germline V gene encodes CDR1 MRHNA and CDR2 SNTAGT. Trimming took 0 bases from V and 0 from J, leaving 8 bases between them. The CDR3 length is 15 residues. The DNA for the CDR3 is TGTGCCAGCAGTGACTCTAGTACTTCTAACTATGGCTACACCTTC. This gives the protein CASSDSSTSNYGYTF.

The rearrangement links TRBV11-2 to TRBJ2-1; no clear D gene. Germline CDR1 reads SGHAT; CDR2 reads FQNNGV. The V end was cut by 2 bases, the J end by 9 bases, with 8 bases between. The CDR3 has 12 residues. The CDR3 sequence: CASSLFGSEQFF. The CDR3 coding sequence is TGTGCCAGCAGCTTATTTGGTAGTGAGCAGTTCTTC.

This chain joins TRBV6-5 and TRBJ2-1; D possibly corresponds to TRBD2 (6 bases). Looked up from germline, CDR1 is MNHEY and CDR2 is SVGAGI. This CDR3 comprises 14 residues. Deletions cut 4 bases from V and 4 bases from J, with 11 bases between. The CDR3 nucleotides are TGTGCCAGCAGTTTAGCGGACCAATACAATGAGCAGTTCTTC. It codes for CASSLADQYNEQFF.

The chain combines TRBV5-4 with TRBJ2-1, with 7 bases that match TRBD2. J was trimmed by 7 bases and V by 4 bases; bases with no gene match: 5. This CDR3 spans 13 amino acids. The germline V gene encodes CDR1 SGHNT and CDR2 YYREEE (reference sequence). CDR3 sequence (DNA): TGTGCCAGCAGCCACACTAGCGCGAATGAGCAGTTCTTC. It specifies CASSHTSANEQFF.

The genes are TRBV15 and TRBJ2-7; no clear D. Germline values: CDR1 LNHNV, CDR2 YYDKDF (reference sequence). CDR3 size: 16 residues. V was shortened by 1 base and J by 0 bases, with 13 bases between the two germline ends. In DNA, the CDR3 is TGTGCCACCAGCAGAGTTCTCGGCGGATACTCCTACGAGCAGTACTTC. This translates into CATSRVLGGYSYEQYF.

The chain recombines TRBV5-6 with TRBJ1-4; the match to TRBD1 covers 7 bases. The CDR3 length is 15 residues. The V gene's germline CDR1 is SGHDT and CDR2 YYEEEE. The junction had 9 bases not matched to a gene; V was cut back by 3 bases and J by 7 bases. CDR3 sequence reads: CASSSDRNWGEKLFF. Written as DNA, the CDR3 is TGTGCCAGCAGCTCGGACAGGAACTGGGGTGAAAAACTGTTTTTT.

The genes are TRBV28 and TRBJ2-7; D uncertain. Per germline, CDR1 MDHEN and CDR2 SYDVKM. The CDR3 spans 12 residues. V was shortened by 8 bases and J by 2 bases, with 10 bases between the two germline ends. The DNA for the CDR3 is TGTGCCAGCCACGGTATCCCCTACGAGCAGTACTTC. Translated: CASHGIPYEQYF.

The V and J genes are TRBV6-5 and TRBJ2-1; D is possibly TRBD2 (5 bases). Germline assignment: CDR1 MNHEY and CDR2 SVGAGI. Trimming pared 4 bases from V and 0 bases from J, leaving 13 bases between. The CDR3 consists of 16 residues. The CDR3 nucleotides are TGTGCCAGCAGTTTAGCGCAACTCTCCTCCTACAATGAGCAGTTCTTC. It yields the protein CASSLAQLSSYNEQFF.

In this sample, this clone turned up once. V gene TRBV15 combines with J gene TRBJ2-7, with D tentatively TRBD1 (6 bases). This CDR3 has 15 amino acids. Trimming left V 0 bases short and J 2 bases short, with 11 bases between. Germline V gene data show CDR1 as LNHNV and CDR2 as YYDKDF (reference sequence). In DNA, the CDR3 is TGTGCCACCAGCAGAGATAATGCAGGGGCCTACGAGCAGTACTTC. As protein: CATSRDNAGAYEQYF.

The V gene is TRBV18, the J gene TRBJ2-7; TRBD2 aligns across 11 bases. This CDR3 is 16 amino acids long. Trimming removed 2 bases from V and 0 bases from J; junction bases left unmatched: 3. Germline CDR1 and CDR2: KGHSH and LQKENI. For the CDR3, the DNA is TGTGCCAGCTCACCAAAGGGACTAGCGGACTCCTACGAGCAGTACTTC. This encodes CASSPKGLADSYEQYF. The entire variable domain, with the rest obtained from reference TRBV18 and TRBJ2-7, is as follows: NAGVMQNPRHLVRRRGQEARLRCSPMKGHSHVYWYRQLPEEGLKFMVYLQKENIIDESGMPKERFSAEFPKEGPSILRIQQVVRGDSAAYFCASSPKGLADSYEQYFGPGTRLTVT.

The rearrangement links TRBV18 to TRBJ1-2, with D possibly TRBD1 on 5 matching bases. The CDR3 is made up of 13 amino acids. V was cut by 0 bases and J by 7 bases, with 9 bases left in between. Germline CDR1 KGHSH, CDR2 LQKENI. The CDR3 loop reads CASSPPGAVGYTF. The CDR3 DNA follows: TGTGCCAGCTCACCACCAGGGGCGGTTGGCTACACCTTC.

The chain joins TRBV7-2 to TRBJ2-7, with TRBD1 matching over 8 bases. Germline V CDR1 and CDR2: SGHTA, FQGNSA. Germline trimming cut 2 bases from V and 4 bases from J; bases unmatched to any gene: 1. The CDR3 runs 13 residues. The CDR3 loop reads CASSLQGAYEQYF. CDR3 coding DNA: TGTGCCAGCAGCTTACAGGGGGCGTACGAGCAGTACTTC.

The chain employs TRBV6-5 and TRBJ2-7; the D gene is possibly TRBD2 (6 bases). In germline, CDR1 is MNHEY, CDR2 SVGAGI. The length of the CDR3 is 13 residues. Deletions cut 3 bases from V and 2 bases from J, with 8 bases between. CDR3 coding DNA: TGTGCCAGCAGTTATTCGGGAGCCTACGAGCAGTACTTC. This gives the protein CASSYSGAYEQYF.

V is TRBV4-2 and J is TRBJ2-2, with 9 bases fitting TRBD2. Germline CDR1 is LGHNA and CDR2 is YNFKEQ. With V trimmed by 6 bases and J by 1 base, 6 bases remained unmatched. The CDR3 is 16 residues long. The CDR3 sequence is CASSRTSGLNTGELFF. In DNA, the CDR3 is TGTGCCAGCAGTCGTACTAGCGGGCTGAACACCGGGGAGCTGTTTTTT.

The J gene is TRBJ2-5, the V gene TRBV5-1; 11 bases match TRBD2. Germline CDR1 SGHRS, CDR2 YFSETQ. The CDR3 spans 15 residues. The J segment lost 10 bases and the V segment lost 5 bases, leaving 13 bases of the junction unmatched. CDR3 nucleotide sequence: TGCGCCAGCAGGTCGGGGACTAGCGGCACATTTCTCCAGTACTTC. This sequence encodes CASRSGTSGTFLQYF.

This chain joins TRBV27 and TRBJ2-7, with 10 bases aligning to TRBD2. V shed 6 bases, J shed 5 bases, and the junction held 13 bases outside the gene matches. The CDR3 sequence is 16 residues long. Germline V gene lookup returns CDR1 MNHEY and CDR2 SMNVEV (reference sequence). DNA of the CDR3: TGTGCCAGCAGCGACTGGGCTAGCGGGAGATTTGACGAGCAGTACTTC. Translated, it gives CASSDWASGRFDEQYF.

This clone was picked up one time. The chain employs TRBV5-1 and TRBJ2-2; no definite D call. Between the trimmed V and J ends, which lost 3 bases and 8 bases, there was a span of 11 bases. Germline lookup yields CDR1 SGHRS and CDR2 YFSETQ. The CDR3 covers 13 residues. DNA of the CDR3: TGCGCCAGCAGCTCGGAGATTATTGGGGAGCTGTTTTTT. Amino acids: CASSSEIIGELFF.

The gene calls are TRBV14 and TRBJ2-7, with a tentative D call TRBD2 (5 bases). Trimming removed 4 bases at V and 4 bases at J, with 8 bases between. CDR1 SGHDN and CDR2 FVKESK come from the germline V gene. The CDR3 spans 12 residues. CDR3 DNA: TGTGCCAGCAGCCGGACTTATTACGAGCAGTACTTC. Its translation: CASSRTYYEQYF.